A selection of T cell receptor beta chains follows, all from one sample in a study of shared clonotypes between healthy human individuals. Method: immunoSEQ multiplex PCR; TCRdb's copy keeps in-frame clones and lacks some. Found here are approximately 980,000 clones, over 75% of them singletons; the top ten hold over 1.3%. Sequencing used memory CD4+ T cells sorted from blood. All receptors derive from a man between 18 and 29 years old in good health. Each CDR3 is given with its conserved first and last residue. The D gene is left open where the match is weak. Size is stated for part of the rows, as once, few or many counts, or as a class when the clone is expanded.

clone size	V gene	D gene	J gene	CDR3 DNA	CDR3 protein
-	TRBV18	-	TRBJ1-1	TGTGCCAGCTCACCACAATCCCAACCGGGGAACACTGAAGCTTTCTTT	CASSPQSQPGNTEAFF
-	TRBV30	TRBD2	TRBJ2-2	TGTGCCTGGAGTGTACTAGCGGGACGAACCGGGGAGCTGTTTTTT	CAWSVLAGRTGELFF
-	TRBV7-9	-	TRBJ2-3	TGTGCCAGCCCAGGGGGGGGTTTCACAGATACGCAGTATTTT	CASPGGGFTDTQYF
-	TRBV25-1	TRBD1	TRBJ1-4	TGTGCCAGCAGTGAGGTACAGGGGGCCGAACTGTTTTTT	CASSEVQGAELFF
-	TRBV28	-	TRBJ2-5	TGTGCCAGCAGCCCCACCGGGACAAACCAAGAGACCCAGTACTTC	CASSPTGTNQETQYF
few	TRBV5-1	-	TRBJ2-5	TGCGCCAGCAGCTCCTTTAGCGCCTCCCAAGAGACCCAGTACTTC	CASSSFSASQETQYF
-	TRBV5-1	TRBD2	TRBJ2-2	TGCGCCAGCAGCCCTAGCGGGGGGGCTGCCGGGGAGCTGTTTTTT	CASSPSGGAAGELFF
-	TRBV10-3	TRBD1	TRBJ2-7	TGTGCCATCAGCGTAACCGGGACAGGGCTCAACGAGCAGTACTTC	CAISVTGTGLNEQYF
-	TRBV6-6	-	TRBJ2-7	TGTGCCAGCAGTTACTCGAACCCCCCTAAGGACTACGAGCAGTACTTC	CASSYSNPPKDYEQYF
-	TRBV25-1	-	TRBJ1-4	TGTGCCAGCAGTGATGCCAGGGCCACTAATGAAAAACTGTTTTTT	CASSDARATNEKLFF
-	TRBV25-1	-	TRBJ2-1	TGTGCCAGCAGTGAATTGTCGTTCGGCGTTTCCTACAATGAGCAGTTCTTC	CASSELSFGVSYNEQFF
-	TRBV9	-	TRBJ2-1	TGTGCCAGCACCTCCGGGGTGAGCTCCTACAATGAGCAGTTCTTC	CASTSGVSSYNEQFF
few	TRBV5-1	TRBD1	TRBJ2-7	TGCGCCAGCAGCTCCCAGACAGGGGGCGAGCAGTACTTC	CASSSQTGGEQYF
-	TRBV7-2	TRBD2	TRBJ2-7	TGTGCCAGCAGCTTAGGACTAGCGGCGGGGGAGCAGTACTTC	CASSLGLAAGEQYF
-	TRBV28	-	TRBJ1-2	TGTGCCAGCAGCCAACTAGGGGCTTTCTATGGCTACACCTTC	CASSQLGAFYGYTF
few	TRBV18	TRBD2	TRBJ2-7	TGTGCCAGCCGCGGACTAGCGGGAGGCAGTGAGCAGTACTTC	CASRGLAGGSEQYF
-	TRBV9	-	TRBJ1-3	TGTGCCAGCAGCGCCGGACTGATCTCTGGAAACACCATATATTTT	CASSAGLISGNTIYF
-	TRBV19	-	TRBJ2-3	TGTGCCAGTACCCCAGGGGGGGAATCCACAGATACGCAGTATTTT	CASTPGGESTDTQYF
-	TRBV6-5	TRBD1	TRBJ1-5	TGTGCCAGCAGTCCGACAGGGACCGGGCAGCCCCAGCATTTT	CASSPTGTGQPQHF
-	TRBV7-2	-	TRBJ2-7	TGTGCCAGCAGCTACGGTGGGGGGAACGAGCAGTACTTC	CASSYGGGNEQYF
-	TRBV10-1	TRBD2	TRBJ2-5	TGCGCCAGCAGTGATGGGACTAAAGAGACCCAGTACTTC	CASSDGTKETQYF
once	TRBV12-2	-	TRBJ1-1	TGTGCAAGTCGCTTAGATGGACAGGGAACTGAAGCTTTCTTT	CASRLDGQGTEAFF
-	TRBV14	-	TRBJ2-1	TGTGCCAGCAGCACGGGACTCGGAGGCCATGAGCAGTTCTTC	CASSTGLGGHEQFF
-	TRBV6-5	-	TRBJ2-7	TGTGCCAGCAGTTACGGTTGGGGGGGGCACTACGGGCAGTACTTC	CASSYGWGGHYGQYF
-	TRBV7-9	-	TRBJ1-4	TGTGCCAGCAGCTCAACAGGGTTGTCGGATGAAAAACTGTTTTTT	CASSSTGLSDEKLFF